This T cell receptor beta chain appears in the sequencing data of a study of blood T cells in healthy people across ages. The table lists this clonotype with a few counts. Its cognate antigen is unknown. Using a J-beta primer mix together with a sample-barcoded 5' primer, a second PCR was run for about 6 to 12 cycles. TCRdb re-analysed the 5' RACE reads in MiXCR, keeping a single row per CDR3 protein. Of under 700,000 distinct CDR3 sequences listed, 24% are singletons. The CDR3 extends over 14 amino acids. CDR1 LGHNA and CDR2 YSLEER come from the germline V gene. Trimming stripped 1 base from V and 6 bases from J, with 12 bases between. Caucasian individuals from Russia who were healthy and aged 6 to 90 acted as donors. General study findings and limits: With unsorted PBMCs, a conclusive comparison of naive versus antigen-experienced cells was not possible.

Separately, the same data were catalogued under a study of T cells of mothers and their children. As that study records: A few healthy Caucasian mothers and their six children donated.

The chain combines TRBV4-3 with TRBJ2-5, with D perhaps TRBD2 (6 bases). The clonotype comes from a boy aged 5 to 17 in good health. The sample was blood. DNA of the CDR3: TGCGCCAGCAGCCAAGCCTTGGGGGGAAAGACCCAGTACTTC. This sequence encodes CASSQALGGKTQYF.